One and the same sample provided the 2 T cell receptor beta chains below, sequenced in a study of memory CD4+ T cells and cytomegalovirus serostatus (dated by TCRdb to between 2018 and 2020). Single viable CD3+CD4+CD8-CD45RO+ cells were sorted as memory CD4+ T cells on a FACSAria II. Libraries were prepared through the immunoSEQ multiplex PCR assay. TCRdb obtained this table from immuneACCESS and retained in-frame rearrangements with V and J assigned. These tables miss some clones; where compared with another copy, unresolved V genes account for less than half of the shortfall, and the remainder is unexplained. Across this sample there are 70,000 or so clones, with roughly 78% seen only once. The top ten clonotypes cover around 2.6% of the sample. Sequencing was done on a sample of memory CD4+ T cells from blood. The source of these receptors is an adult in good health and CMV-seropositive.

CDR3 nucleotide sequence: TGTGCCAGCAGCTCGAATAGCGGGGGGGCCGGAGATACGCAGTATTTT. Translation gives CASSSNSGGAGDTQYF. The chain couples TRBV5-4 to TRBJ2-3; 11 positions agree with TRBD2. The V gene end was trimmed by 3 bases and the J gene end by 5 bases; junction bases not matched to a gene: 8. The CDR3 has 16 amino acids. CDR1 and CDR2 from the germline V gene are SGHNT and YYREEE (reference sequence).

The chain recombines TRBV2 with TRBJ1-5; 9 bases agree with TRBD1. CDR1 and CDR2 from the germline V gene are SNHLY and FYNNEI. Trimming at V came to 6 bases and at J to 5 bases, leaving 8 bases not matched to a gene. This CDR3 is 15 amino acids long. CDR3 bases: TGTGCCAGCAGCGGGACAGGGTTACGGGATCAGCCCCAGCATTTT. Residues: CASSGTGLRDQPQHF.